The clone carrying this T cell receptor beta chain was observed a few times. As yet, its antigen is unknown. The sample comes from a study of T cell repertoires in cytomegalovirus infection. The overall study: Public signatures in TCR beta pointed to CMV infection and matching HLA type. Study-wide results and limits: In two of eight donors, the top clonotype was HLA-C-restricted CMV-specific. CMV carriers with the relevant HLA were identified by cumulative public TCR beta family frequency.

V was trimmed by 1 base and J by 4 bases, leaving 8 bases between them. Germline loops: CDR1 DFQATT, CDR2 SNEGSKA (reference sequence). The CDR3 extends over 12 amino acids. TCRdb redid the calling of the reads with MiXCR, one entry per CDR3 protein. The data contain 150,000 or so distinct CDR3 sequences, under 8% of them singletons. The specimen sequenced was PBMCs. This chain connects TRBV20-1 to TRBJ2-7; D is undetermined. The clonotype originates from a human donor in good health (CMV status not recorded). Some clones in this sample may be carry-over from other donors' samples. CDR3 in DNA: TGCAGTGCTAGAGCTCTGCGTTACGAGCAGTACTTC. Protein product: CSARALRYEQYF.